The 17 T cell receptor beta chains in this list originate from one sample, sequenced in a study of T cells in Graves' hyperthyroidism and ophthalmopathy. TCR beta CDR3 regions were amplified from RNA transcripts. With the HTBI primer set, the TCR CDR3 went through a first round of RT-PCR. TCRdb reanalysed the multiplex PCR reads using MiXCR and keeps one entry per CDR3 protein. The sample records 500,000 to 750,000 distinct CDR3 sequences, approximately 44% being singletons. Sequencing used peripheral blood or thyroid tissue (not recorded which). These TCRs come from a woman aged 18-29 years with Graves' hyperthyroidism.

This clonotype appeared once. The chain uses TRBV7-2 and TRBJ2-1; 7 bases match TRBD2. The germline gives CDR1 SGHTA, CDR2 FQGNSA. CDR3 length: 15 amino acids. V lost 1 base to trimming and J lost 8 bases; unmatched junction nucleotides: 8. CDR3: CASSLGGGSFDEQFF. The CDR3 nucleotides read TGTGCCAGCAGCTTAGGTGGCGGGAGTTTTGATGAGCAGTTCTTC.

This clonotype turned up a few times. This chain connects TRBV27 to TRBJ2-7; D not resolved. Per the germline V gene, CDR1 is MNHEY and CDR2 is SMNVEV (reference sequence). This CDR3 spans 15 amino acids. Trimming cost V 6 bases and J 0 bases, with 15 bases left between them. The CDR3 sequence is CASSPDIASSYEQYF. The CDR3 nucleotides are TGTGCCAGCAGCCCAGACATAGCCAGCTCCTACGAGCAGTACTTC.

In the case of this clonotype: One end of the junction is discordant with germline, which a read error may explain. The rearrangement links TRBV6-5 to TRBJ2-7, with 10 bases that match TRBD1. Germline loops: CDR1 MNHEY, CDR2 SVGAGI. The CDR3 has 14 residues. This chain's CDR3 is CASSTRDRGYGQYF. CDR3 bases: TGTGCCAGCAGCACCCGGGACAGGGGCTACGGGCAGTACTTC.

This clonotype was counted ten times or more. Here the CDR3 DNA reads TGTGCCATCAGTACGACAGGGACTGGTTTCGAGCAGTACTTC. Its translation is CAISTTGTGFEQYF. The gene calls are TRBV10-3 and TRBJ2-7; D perhaps matches TRBD1 (7 bases). The CDR3 has 14 amino acids. CDR1 and CDR2 from the germline V gene are ENHRY and SYGVKD. Trimming took off 5 bases at V and 6 bases at J, with 17 bases between the two ends.

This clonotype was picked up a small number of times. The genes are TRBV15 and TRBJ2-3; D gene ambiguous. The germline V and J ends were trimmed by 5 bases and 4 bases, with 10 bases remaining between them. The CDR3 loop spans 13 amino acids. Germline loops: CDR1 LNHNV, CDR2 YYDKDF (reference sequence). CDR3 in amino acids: CATSAYTPDTQYF. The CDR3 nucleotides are TGTGCCACCAGCGCTTACACGCCAGATACGCAGTATTTT.

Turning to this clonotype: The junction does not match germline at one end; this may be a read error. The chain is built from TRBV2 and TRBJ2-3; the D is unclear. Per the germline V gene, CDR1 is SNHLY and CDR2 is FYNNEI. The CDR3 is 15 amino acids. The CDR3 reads CTSSEEEVQTDTQYF. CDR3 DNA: TGTACCAGCAGTGAAGAAGAGGTCCAGACAGATACGCAGTATTTT.

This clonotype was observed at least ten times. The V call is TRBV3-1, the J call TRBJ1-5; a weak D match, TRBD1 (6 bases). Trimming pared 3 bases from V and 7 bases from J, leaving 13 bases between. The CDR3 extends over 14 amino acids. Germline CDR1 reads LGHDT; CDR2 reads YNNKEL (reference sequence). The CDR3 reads CASSHAGERQPQHF. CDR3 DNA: TGTGCCAGCAGCCATGCAGGGGAACGCCAGCCCCAGCATTTT.

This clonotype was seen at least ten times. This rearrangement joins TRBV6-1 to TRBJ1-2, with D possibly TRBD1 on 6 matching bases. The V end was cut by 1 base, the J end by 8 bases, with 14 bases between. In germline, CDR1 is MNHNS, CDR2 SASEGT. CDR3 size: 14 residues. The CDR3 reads CASSEEVRGGGYTF. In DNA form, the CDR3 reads TGTGCCAGCAGTGAAGAGGTCAGGGGCGGAGGCTACACCTTC.

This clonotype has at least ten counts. In DNA, the CDR3 is TGTGCCAGCTCGAGGACAATGTCACCCCTCCACTTT. Translation gives CASSRTMSPLHF. The chain joins TRBV27 to TRBJ1-6; D perhaps matches TRBD1 (5 bases). Germline values: CDR1 MNHEY, CDR2 SMNVEV (reference sequence). V was shortened by 8 bases and J by 10 bases, with 12 bases between the two germline ends. This CDR3 comprises 12 residues.

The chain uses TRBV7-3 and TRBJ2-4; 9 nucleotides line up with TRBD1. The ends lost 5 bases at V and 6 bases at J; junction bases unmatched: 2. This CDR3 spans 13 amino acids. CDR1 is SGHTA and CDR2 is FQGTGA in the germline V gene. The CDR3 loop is CASSMDRGNIQYF. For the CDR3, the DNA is TGTGCCAGCAGCATGGACAGGGGAAACATTCAGTACTTC.

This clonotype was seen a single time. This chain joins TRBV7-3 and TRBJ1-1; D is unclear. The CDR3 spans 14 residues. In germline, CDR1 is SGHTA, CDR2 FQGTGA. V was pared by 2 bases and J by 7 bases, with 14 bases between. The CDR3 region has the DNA TGTGCCAGCAGCTTATCTAGCGGGAGCAGTGAAGCTTTCTTT. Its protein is CASSLSSGSSEAFF.

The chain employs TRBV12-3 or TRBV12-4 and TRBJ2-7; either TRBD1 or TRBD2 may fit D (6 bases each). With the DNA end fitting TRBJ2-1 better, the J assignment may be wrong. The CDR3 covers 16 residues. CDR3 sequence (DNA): TGTGCCAGCAGTGGGGGCGGAGGGGCCTCCTACAATGAGCAGTTCTTC. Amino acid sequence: CASSGGGGASYNEQFF.

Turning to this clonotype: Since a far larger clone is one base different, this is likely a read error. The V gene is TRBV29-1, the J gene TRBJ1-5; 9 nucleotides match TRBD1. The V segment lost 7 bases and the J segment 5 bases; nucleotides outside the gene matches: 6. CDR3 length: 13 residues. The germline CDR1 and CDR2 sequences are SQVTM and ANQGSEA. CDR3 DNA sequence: TGCAGCGCTAGACAGGGGGGCCATCAGCCCCAGCATTTT. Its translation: CSARQGGHQPQHF.

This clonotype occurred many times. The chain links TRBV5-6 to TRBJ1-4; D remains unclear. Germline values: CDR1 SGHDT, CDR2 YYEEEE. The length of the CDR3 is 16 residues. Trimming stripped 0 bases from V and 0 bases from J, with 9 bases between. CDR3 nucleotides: TGTGCCAGCAGCTTGGGAGCATCTGCAACTAATGAAAAACTGTTTTTT. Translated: CASSLGASATNEKLFF.

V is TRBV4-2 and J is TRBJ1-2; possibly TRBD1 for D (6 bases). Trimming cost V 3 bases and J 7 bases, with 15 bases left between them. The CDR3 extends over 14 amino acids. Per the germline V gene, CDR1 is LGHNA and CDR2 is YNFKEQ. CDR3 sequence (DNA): TGTGCCAGCAGCCACACCGGGGGGGGCTCTGGCTACACCTTC. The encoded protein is CASSHTGGGSGYTF.

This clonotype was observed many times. The CDR3 DNA follows: TGTGCCACCAGCAGGAACAGGGGGGACACCGGGGAGCTGTTTTTT. It is translated as CATSRNRGDTGELFF. V and J are TRBV15 and TRBJ2-2, with 8 positions matching TRBD1. CDR1 and CDR2 (germline): LNHNV, YYDKDF (reference sequence). The ends lost 3 bases at V and 3 bases at J; junction bases unmatched: 3. There are 15 residues in the CDR3.

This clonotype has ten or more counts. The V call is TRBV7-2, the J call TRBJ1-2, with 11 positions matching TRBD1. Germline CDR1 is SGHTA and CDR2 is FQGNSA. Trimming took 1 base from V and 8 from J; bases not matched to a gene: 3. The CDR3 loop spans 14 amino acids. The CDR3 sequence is CASSLGTGGAGYTF. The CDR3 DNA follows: TGTGCCAGCAGCTTAGGGACAGGGGGCGCGGGCTACACCTTC.